The clone carrying this T cell receptor beta chain appeared many times. Its cognate antigen is unknown. This sample is part of a study of early T cells in non-severe SARS-CoV-2 infection. As for the study in general: Chains stayed unpaired after sequencing of bulk RNA from unsorted whole blood. Study observations and caveats: There was a bias toward anti-spike CD8 responses in VDJdb matching, which missed private and CD4 specificities.

Germline V CDR1 and CDR2: MGHRA, YSYEKL. CDR3 length equals 14 residues. Trimming removed 4 bases from V and 2 bases from J; junction bases left unmatched: 5. Using its own MiXCR run on the 5' RACE reads, TCRdb lists one record per CDR3 protein. The data show about 46,000 distinct CDR3 sequences, with 5.4% seen just once and under 7% held by the top ten. The sequencing here drew on whole blood, taken at baseline. The receptor was derived from an adult who was a healthcare worker with PCR-confirmed SARS-CoV-2 infection or an uninfected control (not recorded which). The chain has TRBV4-1 and TRBJ2-7, with TRBD1 identical over 7 bases. CDR3 in DNA: TGCGCCAGCAGCCCGACCGGACAGGCCTACGAGCAGTACTTC. It specifies CASSPTGQAYEQYF.